Included here is one T cell receptor (beta chain) sequence, with context. This sample stems from a study of blood T cell repertoires in COVID-19. Assay: immunoSEQ multiplex PCR; the TCRdb copy retains only in-frame clones and omits some. The profile shows about 420,000 clones, about 87% of them singletons. Deletions cut 3 bases from V and 7 bases from J, with 15 bases between. Germline V gene sequence: CDR1 MDHEN, CDR2 SYDVKM. CDR3 length: 14 amino acids. The sample consisted of peripheral blood. J is TRBJ1-1 and V is TRBV28; weak D call: TRBD1 (6 bases). The TCR comes from a man aged 18 to 29 with COVID-19, enrolled during active disease. The CDR3 DNA follows: TGTGCCAGCAGTTTCTACCAGGGGCCCCATGAAGCTTTCTTT. Translating gives CASSFYQGPHEAFF.